This T cell receptor (beta chain) was profiled in a study of CD8 T cells in ankylosing spondylitis. Study results and limitations: Clones linked to disease were reported to show significant enrichment in matched ankylosing spondylitis synovial fluid. Clones linked to disease, bearing a CD8+ phenotype, were relatively rare in peripheral blood. Seemingly distinctive of ankylosing spondylitis blood was a TCR beta motif formed by eight highly homologous variants.

Scientists made TCR beta libraries using quantitative 5'-RACE with molecular barcodes. Each CDR3 protein is one row after TCRdb ran MiXCR on the 5' RACE reads. In the table there are tens of thousands of distinct CDR3 sequences, more than 3% of which are singletons. This clonotype was detected ten times or more. The antigen is unknown. CDR1 SGDLS and CDR2 YYNGEE come from the germline V gene. The CDR3 is made up of 13 amino acids. V dropped 4 bases and J dropped 2 bases, with 9 bases sitting between them. The origin of this receptor is a female donor with ankylosing spondylitis or in good health (not recorded which). The sequenced sample was blood, either unsorted or a sorted T cell fraction (not recorded which). The V and J genes are TRBV9 and TRBJ1-1; D unresolved. The CDR3 nucleotides are TGTGCCAGCAGCCATATGGTTAACACTGAAGCTTTCTTT. It codes for CASSHMVNTEAFF.